The 12 T cell receptor beta chains below all came from one sample that was sequenced in a study of shared clonotypes between healthy human individuals. Clones were read by immunoSEQ multiplex PCR, and TCRdb kept only the in-frame ones, dropping some. The sample has millions of clones, just over 90% seen once. Naive CD8 cells lacked CD45RO and underwent positive selection for CCR7, leaving out terminally differentiated effector memory CD45RA+ cells. The source material was naive CD8+ T cells from PBMCs. These TCRs come from a man aged 18 to 35 in good health. Some clones in this sample may be carry-over from other donors' samples.

The V gene is TRBV12-5, the J gene TRBJ2-1, with D uncertain. The CDR3 consists of 13 residues. Germline V gene data show CDR1 as LGHNT and CDR2 as FRNRAP. Trimming took off 5 bases at V and 2 bases at J, with 7 bases between the two ends. This chain's CDR3 is CASGVATYNEQFF. In DNA form, the CDR3 reads TGTGCTAGTGGTGTAGCTACCTACAATGAGCAGTTCTTC.

The chain combines TRBV18 with TRBJ1-1, with a tentative D call TRBD1 (5 bases). The CDR3 contains 20 residues. Germline loops: CDR1 KGHSH, CDR2 LQKENI. V dropped 3 bases and J dropped 0 bases, with 26 bases sitting between them. This chain's CDR3 is CASSPPTGGSRQGMNTEAFF. CDR3 in DNA: TGTGCCAGCTCACCGCCCACCGGTGGATCGCGGCAGGGCATGAACACTGAAGCTTTCTTT. Full variable domain (missing parts from reference TRBV18 and TRBJ1-1): NAGVMQNPRHLVRRRGQEARLRCSPMKGHSHVYWYRQLPEEGLKFMVYLQKENIIDESGMPKERFSAEFPKEGPSILRIQQVVRGDSAAYFCASSPPTGGSRQGMNTEAFFGQGTRLTVV.

Written as DNA, the CDR3 is TGCGCCAGCAGCCCAGGACAGATGCAAGAGACCCAGTACTTC. Encoded protein: CASSPGQMQETQYF. The rearrangement uses TRBV5-1 and TRBJ2-5, with D perhaps matching TRBD1 (6 bases). Per germline, CDR1 SGHRS and CDR2 YFSETQ. The V end lost 4 bases, the J end lost 2 bases, and 12 bases lay between the germline ends. This CDR3 comprises 14 residues.

The chain carries TRBV4-1 and TRBJ2-1; D gene ambiguous. Trimming took off 0 bases at V and 5 bases at J, with 11 bases between the two ends. There are 15 residues in the CDR3. CDR1 and CDR2 (germline): MGHRA, YSYEKL. CDR3 sequence (DNA): TGCGCCAGCAGCCAAGATCTTGGGGTCAACAATGAGCAGTTCTTC. It specifies CASSQDLGVNNEQFF.

This sequence joins TRBV6-5 and TRBJ2-7, with 9 bases fitting TRBD1. Germline lookup yields CDR1 MNHEY and CDR2 SVGAGI. The V segment lost 5 bases and the J segment 2 bases; nucleotides outside the gene matches: 7. This CDR3 is 15 amino acids long. Here the CDR3 reads CASSIRDRDPYEQYF. Here the CDR3 DNA reads TGTGCCAGCAGTATCCGGGACAGGGACCCCTACGAGCAGTACTTC.

The chain employs TRBV28 and TRBJ2-7, with 10 bases lining up with TRBD2. Germline V CDR1 and CDR2: MDHEN, SYDVKM. The ends lost 4 bases at V and 5 bases at J; junction bases unmatched: 8. This CDR3 spans 15 amino acids. CDR3 loop: CASSSFLAGVHEQYF. CDR3 DNA sequence: TGTGCCAGCAGTTCTTTCCTAGCGGGAGTCCACGAGCAGTACTTC.

The J gene is TRBJ2-7, the V gene TRBV27; D is ambiguous. This CDR3 is built from 14 residues. Germline CDR1 MNHEY, CDR2 SMNVEV (reference sequence). Trimming stripped 6 bases from V and 0 bases from J, with 12 bases between. The CDR3, as DNA: TGTGCCAGCAGGCCGACGTTGAGCTCCTACGAGCAGTACTTC. Translating it yields CASRPTLSSYEQYF.

V gene TRBV19 combines with J gene TRBJ1-2; D is possibly TRBD1 (6 bases). The CDR3 length is 14 residues. CDR1 is LNHDA and CDR2 is SQIVND in the germline V gene (reference sequence). Trimming pared 0 bases from V and 7 bases from J, leaving 12 bases between. The CDR3 spells CASSIDTGNPGYTF. The CDR3 DNA sequence: TGTGCCAGTAGTATAGACACAGGGAACCCTGGCTACACCTTC.

The chain uses TRBV19 and TRBJ2-7, with D perhaps matching TRBD2 (5 bases). Trimming cost V 3 bases and J 0 bases, with 9 bases left between them. Per germline, CDR1 LNHDA and CDR2 SQIVND (reference sequence). CDR3 length equals 14 residues. The CDR3 DNA sequence: TGTGCCAGTAGTATGGGGAGACCCTCCTACGAGCAGTACTTC. Protein: CASSMGRPSYEQYF.

In the case of this clone: The sample has other DNA sequences that encode this CDR3 too. The chain links TRBV6-5 to TRBJ2-7; TRBD2 matches at 7 bases. The germline CDR1 and CDR2 sequences are MNHEY and SVGAGI. The CDR3 is made up of 14 amino acids. Unmatched junction bases numbered 1, after V lost 2 bases and J lost 0 bases. Written as DNA, the CDR3 is TGTGCCAGCAGTTACGCGGGGGACTCCTACGAGCAGTACTTC. Its translation: CASSYAGDSYEQYF.

The CDR3 sequence is CASSQGAGPMNTEAFF. CDR3 DNA: TGCGCCAGCTCCCAAGGCGCCGGACCTATGAACACTGAAGCTTTCTTT. J is TRBJ1-1 and V is TRBV4-1, with D uncertain. From germline, CDR1 is MGHRA and CDR2 YSYEKL. Trimming shortened V by 8 bases and J by 0 bases, and 19 bases separated the two germline ends. The CDR3 totals 16 residues.

The chain has TRBV5-4 and TRBJ1-1, with D perhaps matching TRBD1 (6 bases). The germline gives CDR1 SGHNT, CDR2 YYREEE (reference sequence). There are 16 residues in the CDR3. V shed 4 bases and J shed 1 base, with 17 bases lying between them. The CDR3 sequence: CASSQRDTTSNTEAFF. In nucleotides, the CDR3 is TGTGCCAGCAGCCAAAGGGACACGACCTCGAACACTGAAGCTTTCTTT.